This TCR beta chain is from a study of cytomegalovirus exposure and HLA in healthy donors. The V and J ends lost 4 bases and 5 bases respectively, with 10 bases between them. Germline V gene sequence: CDR1 SGDLS, CDR2 YYNGEE. CDR3 size: 14 residues. The PCR ran on 60 Vbeta and 13 Jbeta primers. Measured with immunoSEQ multiplex PCR; TCRdb has only the in-frame clones, and not every one. The data show roughly 190,000 clones, 78% seen once. Overall study results and limits: For TCR beta chains, V- and J-gene trimming was later linked to a missense DCLRE1C variant.

This clone has a single count. The antigen is unknown. The sequenced material came from PBMCs. This TCR came from a female donor in good health and CMV-seronegative. The chain links TRBV9 to TRBJ1-6; possible D gene TRBD1, 5 bases. The CDR3 sequence is CASSPMTDNSPLHF. CDR3 nucleotides: TGTGCCAGCAGCCCCATGACAGATAATTCACCCCTCCACTTT.